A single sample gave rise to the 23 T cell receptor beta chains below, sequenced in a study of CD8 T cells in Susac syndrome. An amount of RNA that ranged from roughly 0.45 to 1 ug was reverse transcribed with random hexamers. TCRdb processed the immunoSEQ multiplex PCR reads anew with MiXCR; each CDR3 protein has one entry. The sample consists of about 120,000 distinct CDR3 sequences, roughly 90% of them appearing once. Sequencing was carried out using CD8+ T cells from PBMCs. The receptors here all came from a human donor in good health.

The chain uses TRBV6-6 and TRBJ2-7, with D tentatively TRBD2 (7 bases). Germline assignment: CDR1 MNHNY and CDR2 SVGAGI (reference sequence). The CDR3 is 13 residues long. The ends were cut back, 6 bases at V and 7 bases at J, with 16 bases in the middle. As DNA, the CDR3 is TGTGCCAGCAGCCCATGGGGGGGCGGGGAGCAGTACTTC. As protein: CASSPWGGGEQYF.

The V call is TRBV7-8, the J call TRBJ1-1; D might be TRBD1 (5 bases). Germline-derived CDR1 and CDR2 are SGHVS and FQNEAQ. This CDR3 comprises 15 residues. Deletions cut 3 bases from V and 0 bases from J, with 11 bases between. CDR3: CASSFNRGMNTEAFF. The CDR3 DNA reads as TGTGCCAGCAGCTTCAACCGGGGCATGAACACTGAAGCTTTCTTT.

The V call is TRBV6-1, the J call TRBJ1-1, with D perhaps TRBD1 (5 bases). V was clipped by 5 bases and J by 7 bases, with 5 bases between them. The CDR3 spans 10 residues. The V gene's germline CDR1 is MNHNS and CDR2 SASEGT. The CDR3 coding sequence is TGTGCCAGCAGTAGGGGTGAAGCTTTCTTT. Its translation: CASSRGEAFF.

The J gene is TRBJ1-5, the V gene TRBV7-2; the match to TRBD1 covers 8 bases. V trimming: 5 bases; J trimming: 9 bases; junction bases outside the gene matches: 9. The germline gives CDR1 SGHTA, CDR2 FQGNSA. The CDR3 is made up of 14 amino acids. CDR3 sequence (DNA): TGTGCCAGCAGCCGGGGACAGGAGGAGGGGCCCCAGCATTTT. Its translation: CASSRGQEEGPQHF.

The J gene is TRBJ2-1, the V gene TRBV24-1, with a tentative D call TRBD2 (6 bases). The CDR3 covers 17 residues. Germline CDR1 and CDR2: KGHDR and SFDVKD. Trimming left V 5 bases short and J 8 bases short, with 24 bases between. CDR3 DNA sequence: TGTGCCACCAGTGCCCCTCCAGGCGTGGCGGGAATCGATGAGCAGTTCTTC. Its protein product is CATSAPPGVAGIDEQFF.

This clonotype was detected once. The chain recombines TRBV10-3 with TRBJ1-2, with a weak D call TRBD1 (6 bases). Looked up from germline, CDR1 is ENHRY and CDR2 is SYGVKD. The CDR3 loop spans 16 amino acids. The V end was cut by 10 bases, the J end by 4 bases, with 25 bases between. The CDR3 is CATHDDSRGGVYGYTF. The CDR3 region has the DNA TGTGCCACGCACGACGACTCGAGGGGGGGGGTCTATGGCTACACCTTC.

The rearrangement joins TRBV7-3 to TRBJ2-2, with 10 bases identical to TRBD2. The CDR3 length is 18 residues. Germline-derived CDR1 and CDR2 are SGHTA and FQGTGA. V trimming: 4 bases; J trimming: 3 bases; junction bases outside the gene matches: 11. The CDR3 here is CASSSILASGRYTGELFF. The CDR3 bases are TGTGCCAGCAGCTCAATCCTGGCTAGCGGGAGATACACCGGGGAGCTGTTTTTT.

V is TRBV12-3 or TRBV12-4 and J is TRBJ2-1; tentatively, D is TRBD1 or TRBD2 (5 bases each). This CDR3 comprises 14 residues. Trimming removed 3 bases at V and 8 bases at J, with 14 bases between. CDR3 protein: CASSFGTKVDEQFF. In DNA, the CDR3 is TGTGCCAGCAGTTTCGGGACGAAGGTCGATGAGCAGTTCTTC.

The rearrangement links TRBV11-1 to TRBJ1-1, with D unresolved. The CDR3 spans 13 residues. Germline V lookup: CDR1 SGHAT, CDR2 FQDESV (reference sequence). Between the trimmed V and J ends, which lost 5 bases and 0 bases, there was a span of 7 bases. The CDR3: CASSPVLNTEAFF. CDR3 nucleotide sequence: TGTGCCAGCAGCCCAGTGCTGAACACTGAAGCTTTCTTT.

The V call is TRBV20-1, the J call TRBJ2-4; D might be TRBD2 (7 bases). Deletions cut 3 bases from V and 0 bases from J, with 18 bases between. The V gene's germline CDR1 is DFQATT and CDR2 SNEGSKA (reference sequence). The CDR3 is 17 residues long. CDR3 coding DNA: TGCAGTGCTAGCGAGTGGGGGGGGCCGCTAGCCAAAAACATTCAGTACTTC. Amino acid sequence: CSASEWGGPLAKNIQYF.

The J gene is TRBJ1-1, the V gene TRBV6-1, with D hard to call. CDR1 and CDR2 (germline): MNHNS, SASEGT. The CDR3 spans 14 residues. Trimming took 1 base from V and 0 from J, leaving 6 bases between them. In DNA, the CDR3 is TGTGCCAGCAGTGAAGGGAACATGAACACTGAAGCTTTCTTT. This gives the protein CASSEGNMNTEAFF.

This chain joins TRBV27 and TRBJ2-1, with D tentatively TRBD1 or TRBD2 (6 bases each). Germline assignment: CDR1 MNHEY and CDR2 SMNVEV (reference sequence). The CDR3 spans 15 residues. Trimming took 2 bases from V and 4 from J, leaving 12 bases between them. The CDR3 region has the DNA TGTGCCAGCAGTTTAACGGGGGCTTTATACAATGAGCAGTTCTTC. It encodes CASSLTGALYNEQFF.

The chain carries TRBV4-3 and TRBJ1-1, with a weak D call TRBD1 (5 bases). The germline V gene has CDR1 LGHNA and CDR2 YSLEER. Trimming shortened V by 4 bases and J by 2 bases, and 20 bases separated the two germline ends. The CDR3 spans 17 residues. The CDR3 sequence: CASSLIRSGVANTEAFF. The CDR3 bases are TGCGCCAGCAGCCTTATACGCTCGGGGGTAGCAAACACTGAAGCTTTCTTT.

Written as DNA, the CDR3 is TGTGCCAGCAGCTTAGGAATCACGGCGGGGTTAAGCACCGGGGAGCTGTTTTTT. Amino acid sequence: CASSLGITAGLSTGELFF. The chain carries TRBV7-9 and TRBJ2-2; TRBD2 is a possible D gene (6 bases). CDR1 is SEHNR and CDR2 is FQNEAQ in the germline V gene (reference sequence). The V gene lost 1 base and the J gene lost 4 bases, with 19 bases spanning the gap. The CDR3 is 18 amino acids. The variable domain in full, with the rest retrieved from reference TRBV7-9 and TRBJ2-2, is DTGVSQNPRHKITKRGQNVTFRCDPISEHNRLYWYRQTLGQGPEFLTYFQNEAQLEKSRLLSDRFSAERPKGSFSTLEIQRTEQGDSAMYLCASSLGITAGLSTGELFFGEGSRLTVL.

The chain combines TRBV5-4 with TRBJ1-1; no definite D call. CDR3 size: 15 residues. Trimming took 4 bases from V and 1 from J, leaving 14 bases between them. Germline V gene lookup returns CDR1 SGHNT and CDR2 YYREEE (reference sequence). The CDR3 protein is CASSPRTGKNTEAFF. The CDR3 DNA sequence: TGTGCCAGCAGCCCGCGCACCGGGAAGAACACTGAAGCTTTCTTT.

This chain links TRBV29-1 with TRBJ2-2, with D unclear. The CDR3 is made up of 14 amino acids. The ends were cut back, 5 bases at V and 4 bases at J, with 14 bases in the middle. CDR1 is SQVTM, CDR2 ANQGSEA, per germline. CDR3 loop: CSVKETTFTGELFF. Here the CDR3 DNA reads TGCAGCGTTAAGGAAACCACGTTCACCGGGGAGCTGTTTTTT.

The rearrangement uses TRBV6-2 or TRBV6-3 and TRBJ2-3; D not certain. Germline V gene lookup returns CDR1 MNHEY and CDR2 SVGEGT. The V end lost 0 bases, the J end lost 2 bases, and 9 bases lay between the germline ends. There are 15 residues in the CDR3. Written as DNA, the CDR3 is TGTGCCAGCAGTTACTCGACTGGAGTCACAGATACGCAGTATTTT. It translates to CASSYSTGVTDTQYF.

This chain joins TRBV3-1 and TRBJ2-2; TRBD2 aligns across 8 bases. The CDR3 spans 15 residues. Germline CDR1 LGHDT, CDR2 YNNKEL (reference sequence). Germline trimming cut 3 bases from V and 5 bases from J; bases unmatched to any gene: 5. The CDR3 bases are TGTGCCAGCAGCCAGGGACTAGGAGGTACCGGGGAGCTGTTTTTT. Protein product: CASSQGLGGTGELFF.

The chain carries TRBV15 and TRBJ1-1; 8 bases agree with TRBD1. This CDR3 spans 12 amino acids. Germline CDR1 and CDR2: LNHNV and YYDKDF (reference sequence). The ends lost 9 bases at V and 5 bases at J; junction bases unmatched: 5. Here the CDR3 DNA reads TGTGCCACTACAGGGGGAGGAACTGAAGCTTTCTTT. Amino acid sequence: CATTGGGTEAFF.

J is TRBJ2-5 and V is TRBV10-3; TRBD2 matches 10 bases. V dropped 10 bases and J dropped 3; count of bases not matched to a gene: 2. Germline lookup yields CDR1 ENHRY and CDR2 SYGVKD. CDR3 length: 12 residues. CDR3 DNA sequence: TGTGCCACTAGCGGGAGTGAAGAGACCCAGTACTTC. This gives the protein CATSGSEETQYF.

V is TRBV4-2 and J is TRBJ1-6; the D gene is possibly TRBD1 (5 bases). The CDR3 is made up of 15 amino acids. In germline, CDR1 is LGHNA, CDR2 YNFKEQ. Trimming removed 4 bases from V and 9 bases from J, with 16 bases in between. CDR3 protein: CASSPRQGPASPLHF. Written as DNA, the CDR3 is TGTGCCAGCAGCCCACGCCAGGGTCCCGCTTCACCCCTCCACTTT.

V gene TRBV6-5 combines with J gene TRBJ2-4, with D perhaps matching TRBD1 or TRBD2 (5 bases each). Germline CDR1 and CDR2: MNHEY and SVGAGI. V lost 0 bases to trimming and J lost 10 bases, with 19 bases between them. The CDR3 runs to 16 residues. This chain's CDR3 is CASSYSNGVGVGIQYF. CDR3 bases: TGTGCCAGCAGTTACTCGAATGGGGTGGGGGTAGGGATTCAGTACTTC.

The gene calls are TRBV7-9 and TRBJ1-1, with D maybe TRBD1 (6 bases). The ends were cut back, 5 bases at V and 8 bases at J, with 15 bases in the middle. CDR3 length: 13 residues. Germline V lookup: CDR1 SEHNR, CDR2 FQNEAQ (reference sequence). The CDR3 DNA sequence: TGTGCCAGCAGCGCAGGACTGACAGGAGAAGCTTTCTTT. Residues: CASSAGLTGEAFF.